This T cell receptor (beta chain) was recovered during a study of T-cell reconstitution after alpha-beta-depleted transplantation in children. Unique molecular identifiers were incorporated during preparation of the TCRbeta library. TCRdb itself ran the PCR reads through MiXCR, one entry per CDR3 protein. The table records around 500,000 distinct CDR3 sequences, approximately 12% of them present only once. This specimen consisted of PBMCs from the stem cell graft donor, obtained from the stem cell graft. The TCR comes from a human donor who donated a stem cell graft to a child with combined immunodeficiency.

In DNA form, the CDR3 reads TGTGCCAGCAGCCCACACCCAGGGGGCGGCTCCTACAATGAGCAGTTCTTC. Translating it yields CASSPHPGGGSYNEQFF. V gene TRBV7-3 combines with J gene TRBJ2-1; 8 positions match TRBD1. With V trimmed by 5 bases and J by 0 bases, 9 bases remained unmatched. CDR1 is SGHTA, CDR2 FQGTGA, per germline. The CDR3 runs to 17 residues.